Listed below are T cell receptor beta chains from one sample, sequenced in a study of T-cell reconstitution after alpha-beta-depleted transplantation in children. TCRdb recomputed calls from the PCR reads with MiXCR, one row per CDR3 protein. This table holds about 220,000 distinct CDR3 sequences, approximately 19% found once. The sequences come from PBMCs, mostly from graft donor cells, collected 360 days after TCRalphabeta/CD19-depleted stem cell transplant. The receptors stem from a male patient aged 2-15 years who had a stem cell transplant for acute lymphoblastic leukemia, so the T cells may come from the graft donor. Each CDR3 is given with its conserved first and last residue. The order of the fields is D gene, J gene, V gene, clone size, CDR3 protein, CDR3 DNA. A D gene is named only where the DNA matches it firmly. Where a row states a size, it is once, few, many or the class of an expanded clone; other rows omit it.

D: NA
J: TRBJ2-1
V: TRBV7-2
size: NA
CDR3: CASTQWGVRGNEQFF
DNA: TGTGCCAGCACGCAATGGGGGGTAAGGGGCAATGAGCAGTTCTTC

D: NA
J: TRBJ1-1
V: TRBV5-1
size: few
CDR3: CASSLVAGGTEAFF
DNA: TGCGCCAGCAGCTTGGTGGCAGGAGGCACTGAAGCTTTCTTT

D: NA
J: TRBJ2-2
V: TRBV4-1
size: NA
CDR3: CASSPQTPAGGELFF
DNA: TGCGCCAGCAGCCCGCAGACCCCCGCAGGCGGGGAGCTGTTTTTT

D: TRBD1
J: TRBJ2-7
V: TRBV20-1
size: NA
CDR3: CSAPGGYSYEQYF
DNA: TGCAGTGCTCCAGGGGGCTATTCCTACGAGCAGTACTTC

D: NA
J: TRBJ2-6
V: TRBV3-1
size: NA
CDR3: CASSQETVWRVTGANVLTF
DNA: TGTGCCAGCAGCCAAGAAACTGTCTGGAGAGTAACTGGGGCCAACGTCCTGACTTTC

D: TRBD2
J: TRBJ2-3
V: TRBV7-2
size: NA
CDR3: CASRSGGPGDTQYF
DNA: TGTGCCAGCAGATCGGGGGGGCCAGGAGATACGCAGTATTTT

D: NA
J: TRBJ2-1
V: TRBV29-1
size: NA
CDR3: CSVALWLNNEQFF
DNA: TGCAGCGTTGCTTTATGGCTAAACAATGAGCAGTTCTTC

D: NA
J: TRBJ2-1
V: TRBV29-1
size: few
CDR3: CSVWGGPDRITNNEQFF
DNA: TGCAGCGTTTGGGGGGGACCGGACAGGATTACGAACAATGAGCAGTTCTTC

D: NA
J: TRBJ2-1
V: TRBV12-3/TRBV12-4
size: NA
CDR3: CASSWLGGYNEQFF
DNA: TGTGCCAGCAGTTGGTTAGGGGGGTACAATGAGCAGTTCTTC

D: NA
J: TRBJ2-2
V: TRBV7-2
size: NA
CDR3: CASSLGPRIANTGELFF
DNA: TGTGCCAGCAGCTTAGGACCGAGAATCGCGAACACCGGGGAGCTGTTTTTT

D: NA
J: TRBJ2-1
V: TRBV7-2
size: many
CDR3: CASSLARGNEQFF
DNA: TGTGCCAGCAGCTTAGCGCGCGGTAATGAGCAGTTCTTC

D: NA
J: TRBJ2-1
V: TRBV28
size: few
CDR3: CASSLIGSGYNEQFF
DNA: TGTGCCAGCAGTTTAATCGGGTCTGGGTATAATGAGCAGTTCTTC

D: TRBD2
J: TRBJ2-1
V: TRBV12-3/TRBV12-4
size: NA
CDR3: CASSFGLSGGANEQFF
DNA: TGTGCCAGCAGTTTTGGGCTGAGCGGGGGGGCTAATGAGCAGTTCTTC

D: NA
J: TRBJ1-1
V: TRBV20-1
size: many
CDR3: CSAGGRLNTEAFF
DNA: TGCAGTGCGGGGGGCAGACTGAACACTGAAGCTTTCTTT

D: NA
J: TRBJ2-5
V: TRBV19
size: few
CDR3: CASSGLQETQYF
DNA: TGTGCCAGTAGCGGTCTACAAGAGACCCAGTACTTC

D: NA
J: TRBJ2-1
V: TRBV10-2
size: few
CDR3: CASSPTRYNEQFF
DNA: TGCGCCAGCAGTCCAACTAGGTACAATGAGCAGTTCTTC

D: NA
J: TRBJ2-2
V: TRBV5-1
size: NA
CDR3: CASSFSIGPEAGELFF
DNA: TGCGCCAGCAGCTTTTCCATCGGGCCTGAGGCCGGGGAGCTGTTTTTT

D: TRBD2
J: TRBJ2-7
V: TRBV28
size: NA
CDR3: CASSAADERGGRYEQYF
DNA: TGTGCCAGCAGTGCCGCCGATGAGCGGGGCGGTCGCTACGAGCAGTACTTC

D: TRBD2
J: TRBJ2-5
V: TRBV18
size: NA
CDR3: CASSPRTSGGQETQYF
DNA: TGTGCCAGCTCACCTCGGACTAGCGGGGGCCAAGAGACCCAGTACTTC

D: TRBD2
J: TRBJ2-5
V: TRBV7-9
size: NA
CDR3: CASSLLAGTQETQYF
DNA: TGTGCCAGCAGCTTACTAGCGGGGACACAAGAGACCCAGTACTTC

D: NA
J: TRBJ1-1
V: TRBV29-1
size: few
CDR3: CSVRLAEAFF
DNA: TGCAGCGTTAGGTTGGCTGAAGCTTTCTTT

D: NA
J: TRBJ1-1
V: TRBV29-1
size: NA
CDR3: CSVAQTSGTEAFF
DNA: TGCAGCGTGGCACAGACCTCGGGCACTGAAGCTTTCTTT

D: NA
J: TRBJ1-5
V: TRBV27
size: NA
CDR3: CASSPRGYRNQPQHF
DNA: TGTGCCAGCAGCCCCAGGGGTTATCGCAATCAGCCCCAGCATTTT

D: TRBD1
J: TRBJ2-5
V: TRBV7-2
size: many
CDR3: CASRPTGAVYETQYF
DNA: TGTGCCAGCAGACCGACAGGGGCCGTTTATGAGACCCAGTACTTC

D: TRBD2
J: TRBJ2-1
V: TRBV7-2
size: NA
CDR3: CASSATSPNYNEQFF
DNA: TGTGCCAGCAGCGCGACTAGCCCCAACTACAATGAGCAGTTCTTC

D: NA
J: TRBJ1-1
V: TRBV12-3/TRBV12-4
size: NA
CDR3: CASSLELVTEAFF
DNA: TGTGCCAGCAGTTTAGAACTGGTCACTGAAGCTTTCTTT

D: NA
J: TRBJ2-2
V: TRBV6-5
size: few
CDR3: CASSYVAQYTGELFF
DNA: TGTGCCAGCAGTTACGTTGCGCAGTACACCGGGGAGCTGTTTTTT

D: NA
J: TRBJ2-3
V: TRBV20-1
size: few
CDR3: CSADHRALGTDTQYF
DNA: TGCAGTGCCGATCACAGGGCACTCGGGACAGATACGCAGTATTTT

D: TRBD2
J: TRBJ2-3
V: TRBV20-1
size: NA
CDR3: CSAEPRGKSTDTQYF
DNA: TGCAGTGCTGAGCCGCGGGGGAAAAGCACAGATACGCAGTATTTT

D: NA
J: TRBJ2-1
V: TRBV11-2
size: NA
CDR3: CASSWDPISYNEQFF
DNA: TGTGCCAGCAGCTGGGACCCGATCTCCTACAATGAGCAGTTCTTC

D: NA
J: TRBJ1-6
V: TRBV5-5
size: many
CDR3: CASSPTPISPLHF
DNA: TGTGCCAGCAGCCCGACACCTATTTCACCCCTCCACTTT

D: NA
J: TRBJ1-2
V: TRBV5-5
size: many
CDR3: CASHRVNYGYTF
DNA: TGTGCCAGTCACAGGGTTAACTATGGCTACACCTTC

D: NA
J: TRBJ1-6
V: TRBV7-2
size: many
CDR3: CASSLRQPGDSPLHF
DNA: TGTGCCAGCAGCTTACGACAGCCGGGCGATTCACCCCTCCACTTT

D: TRBD2
J: TRBJ2-1
V: TRBV7-2
size: NA
CDR3: CASSLVSGGAEQFF
DNA: TGTGCCAGCAGCTTAGTTAGCGGGGGGGCTGAGCAGTTCTTC

D: TRBD2
J: TRBJ2-2
V: TRBV28
size: NA
CDR3: CASSRTSGYGGELFF
DNA: TGTGCCAGCAGCAGGACTAGCGGGTATGGCGGGGAGCTGTTTTTT

D: NA
J: TRBJ1-4
V: TRBV5-1
size: few
CDR3: CASSLEADDEKLFF
DNA: TGCGCCAGCAGCTTGGAGGCTGACGATGAAAAACTGTTTTTT

D: NA
J: TRBJ1-1
V: TRBV2
size: NA
CDR3: CASGTQRPGTEAFF
DNA: TGTGCCAGCGGGACACAGAGGCCGGGCACTGAAGCTTTCTTT

D: NA
J: TRBJ2-3
V: TRBV24-1
size: NA
CDR3: CATSAAGQTQYF
DNA: TGTGCCACCAGTGCGGCAGGGCAGACGCAGTATTTT

D: NA
J: TRBJ2-7
V: TRBV10-3
size: NA
CDR3: CAISERGFSYEQYF
DNA: TGTGCCATCAGTGAGCGGGGGTTCTCCTACGAGCAGTACTTC

D: TRBD1
J: TRBJ2-7
V: TRBV20-1
size: once
CDR3: CSALGQGVQYF
DNA: TGCAGTGCCCTTGGACAGGGCGTCCAGTACTTC

D: TRBD2
J: TRBJ2-1
V: TRBV7-7
size: NA
CDR3: CASSVNSGGALNEQFF
DNA: TGTGCCAGCAGCGTAAATAGCGGGGGGGCCCTCAATGAGCAGTTCTTC

D: NA
J: TRBJ2-7
V: TRBV12-3/TRBV12-4
size: NA
CDR3: CASRSPRNSFEQYF
DNA: TGTGCCAGCCGTTCCCCGAGGAATTCTTTCGAGCAGTACTTC

D: NA
J: TRBJ2-7
V: TRBV11-2
size: few
CDR3: CASSQSLSGYEQYF
DNA: TGTGCCAGCAGCCAGAGCTTGTCCGGGTACGAGCAGTACTTC

D: NA
J: TRBJ2-3
V: TRBV3-1
size: NA
CDR3: CASSRAGISTDTQYF
DNA: TGTGCCAGCAGCCGTGCGGGGATTAGCACAGATACGCAGTATTTT

D: NA
J: TRBJ2-7
V: TRBV7-8
size: NA
CDR3: CASSLDSGRGEQYF
DNA: TGTGCCAGCAGCTTAGATTCGGGGCGCGGCGAGCAGTACTTC

D: NA
J: TRBJ1-3
V: TRBV5-1
size: few
CDR3: CASSFGRAILSSGNTIYF
DNA: TGCGCCAGCAGCTTTGGCAGGGCCATTTTATCCTCTGGAAACACCATATATTTT

D: TRBD1
J: TRBJ1-2
V: TRBV24-1
size: many
CDR3: CATSDSGQGAANYGYTF
DNA: TGTGCCACCAGTGATTCAGGACAGGGGGCAGCTAACTATGGCTACACCTTC

D: TRBD2
J: TRBJ2-2
V: TRBV27
size: few
CDR3: CASSLSGAGGALGNTGELFF
DNA: TGTGCCAGCAGTCTCTCAGGGGCGGGGGGTGCCCTAGGGAACACCGGGGAGCTGTTTTTT

D: NA
J: TRBJ2-3
V: TRBV6-5
size: NA
CDR3: CASSYLPGVITDTQYF
DNA: TGTGCCAGCAGTTACCTGCCGGGGGTTATCACAGATACGCAGTATTTT

D: NA
J: TRBJ2-5
V: TRBV3-1
size: many
CDR3: CASSQGGAETQYF
DNA: TGTGCCAGCAGCCAAGGAGGTGCGGAGACCCAGTACTTC

D: NA
J: TRBJ2-7
V: TRBV12-3/TRBV12-4
size: NA
CDR3: CASSEYLRALSSYEQYF
DNA: TGTGCCAGCAGCGAATACCTCAGGGCACTAAGCTCCTACGAGCAGTACTTC

D: TRBD1
J: TRBJ2-2
V: TRBV7-2
size: few
CDR3: CASSPDRDPTGELFF
DNA: TGTGCCAGCAGCCCTGACAGGGACCCCACCGGGGAGCTGTTTTTT

D: TRBD1
J: TRBJ2-7
V: TRBV27
size: NA
CDR3: CASSGVRQGHSYEQYF
DNA: TGTGCCAGCAGTGGGGTTCGACAGGGCCACTCCTACGAGCAGTACTTC

D: NA
J: TRBJ2-3
V: TRBV29-1
size: few
CDR3: CSVEVRDTQYF
DNA: TGCAGCGTTGAGGTGAGGGATACGCAGTATTTT

D: TRBD1
J: TRBJ1-5
V: TRBV7-2
size: NA
CDR3: CASSLQGQANNQPQHF
DNA: TGTGCCAGCAGCTTACAGGGACAGGCCAATAATCAGCCCCAGCATTTT

D: NA
J: TRBJ2-2
V: TRBV18
size: few
CDR3: CASSLEQAANTGELFF
DNA: TGTGCCAGCTCACTGGAGCAGGCGGCGAACACCGGGGAGCTGTTTTTT

D: NA
J: TRBJ2-1
V: TRBV29-1
size: NA
CDR3: CSAGNWFEQFF
DNA: TGCAGCGCCGGTAATTGGTTTGAACAGTTCTTC

D: NA
J: TRBJ2-3
V: TRBV7-2
size: NA
CDR3: CASSLAPMEMADTQYF
DNA: TGTGCCAGCAGCTTAGCGCCCATGGAGATGGCAGATACGCAGTATTTT

D: NA
J: TRBJ2-7
V: TRBV7-9
size: NA
CDR3: CASSLRGVPYEQYF
DNA: TGTGCCAGCAGCCTACGCGGGGTTCCCTACGAGCAGTACTTC